Listed below are T cell receptor beta chains from one sample, sequenced in a study of immune characterization of retroperitoneal liposarcoma. In TCRdb, the PCR reads were re-called with MiXCR into one record per CDR3 protein. This sample yields about 10,000 distinct CDR3 sequences, of which around 35% are seen a single time; approximately 20% belongs to the top ten. What was sequenced was tumor tissue. These receptors came from a male donor with retroperitoneal liposarcoma. Both conserved end residues are part of each CDR3. D genes are given only for firm matches. A clone size is listed for some rows: how often the clone was seen (once, few, many), or a class if it is expanded.

CDR3 protein: CASGADRGSYEQFF
CDR3 DNA: TGTGCCAGTGGAGCGGACAGGGGATCCTACGAGCAGTTCTTC
J gene: TRBJ2-1
clone size: -
D gene: TRBD1
V gene: TRBV6-1

CDR3 protein: CASSYSRGYERGGLEETQFF
CDR3 DNA: TGTGCCAGCAGTTACTCGAGGGGTTACGAGCGGGGGGGCCTAGAAGAGACCCAGTTCTTC
J gene: TRBJ2-1
clone size: few
D gene: TRBD2
V gene: TRBV6-6

CDR3 protein: CASRRLAGGDEQFF
CDR3 DNA: TGTGCCAGCAGGAGACTAGCGGGGGGCGATGAGCAGTTCTTC
J gene: TRBJ2-1
clone size: few
D gene: TRBD2
V gene: TRBV27

CDR3 protein: CASSEGDGSDSYEQYF
CDR3 DNA: TGTGCCAGCAGTGAAGGAGATGGTAGCGACTCCTACGAGCAGTACTTC
J gene: TRBJ2-7
clone size: -
D gene: -
V gene: TRBV6-1

CDR3 protein: CASSSPGHTDTQYF
CDR3 DNA: TGTGCCAGCAGTTCCCCCGGGCACACAGATACGCAGTATTTT
J gene: TRBJ2-3
clone size: -
D gene: -
V gene: TRBV6-8

CDR3 protein: CATETSGTDTQYF
CDR3 DNA: TGTGCCACCGAGACAAGCGGCACAGATACGCAGTATTTT
J gene: TRBJ2-3
clone size: medium-sized
D gene: -
V gene: TRBV6-1

CDR3 protein: CASSYGTSGRMGTQYF
CDR3 DNA: TGTGCCAGCAGTTACGGGACTAGCGGGAGAATGGGGACCCAGTACTTC
J gene: TRBJ2-5
clone size: -
D gene: TRBD2
V gene: TRBV6-6

CDR3 protein: CASSFQGNTDTQYF
CDR3 DNA: TGTGCCAGCAGCTTTCAGGGGAACACAGATACGCAGTATTTT
J gene: TRBJ2-3
clone size: -
D gene: -
V gene: TRBV7-3

CDR3 protein: CASSPWTSGRLQETQYF
CDR3 DNA: TGTGCCAGCAGTCCCTGGACTAGCGGGAGACTCCAAGAGACCCAGTACTTC
J gene: TRBJ2-5
clone size: once
D gene: TRBD2
V gene: TRBV27

CDR3 protein: CASSFLADIQETQYF
CDR3 DNA: TGTGCCAGCAGTTTTCTAGCGGATATCCAAGAGACCCAGTACTTC
J gene: TRBJ2-5
clone size: -
D gene: TRBD2
V gene: TRBV27

CDR3 protein: CASSDPTSGRRGTQFF
CDR3 DNA: TGTGCCAGCAGTGACCCGACTAGCGGGAGGCGGGGGACCCAGTTCTTC
J gene: TRBJ2-1
clone size: many
D gene: TRBD2
V gene: TRBV12-3/TRBV12-4

CDR3 protein: CASSLSGGSYNEQYF
CDR3 DNA: TGTGCCAGCAGCTTATCAGGGGGCTCCTACAATGAGCAGTACTTC
J gene: TRBJ2-7
clone size: -
D gene: TRBD1
V gene: TRBV7-2

CDR3 protein: CASRGLAGVNQYF
CDR3 DNA: TGTGCCAGCAGAGGACTAGCGGGAGTGAACCAGTACTTC
J gene: TRBJ2-5
clone size: -
D gene: TRBD2
V gene: TRBV6-1

CDR3 protein: CASSRQEVAYEQYF
CDR3 DNA: TGTGCCAGCAGTAGACAGGAGGTAGCGTACGAGCAGTACTTC
J gene: TRBJ2-7
clone size: -
D gene: -
V gene: TRBV12-3/TRBV12-4

CDR3 protein: CASSRSTSGEGGGGEQFF
CDR3 DNA: TGTGCCAGCAGCCGATCTACTAGCGGGGAGGGCGGGGGGGGTGAGCAGTTCTTC
J gene: TRBJ2-1
clone size: -
D gene: TRBD2
V gene: TRBV11-3

CDR3 protein: CASSQVEQNYEQYF
CDR3 DNA: TGCGCCAGCAGCCAAGTTGAACAGAACTACGAGCAGTACTTC
J gene: TRBJ2-7
clone size: many
D gene: -
V gene: TRBV4-1

CDR3 protein: CASSGTGRWKETQYF
CDR3 DNA: TGTGCCAGCAGTGGAACTGGGAGGTGGAAAGAGACCCAGTACTTC
J gene: TRBJ2-5
clone size: -
D gene: -
V gene: TRBV6-5

CDR3 protein: CASSLVLGLVDEQFF
CDR3 DNA: TGTGCCAGCAGCTTAGTATTAGGACTAGTCGATGAGCAGTTCTTC
J gene: TRBJ2-1
clone size: -
D gene: TRBD2
V gene: TRBV11-2

CDR3 protein: CASSPHRLVYEQYF
CDR3 DNA: TGTGCCAGCAGTCCACACCGACTAGTCTACGAGCAGTACTTC
J gene: TRBJ2-7
clone size: many
D gene: -
V gene: TRBV6-1

CDR3 protein: CASSGSGLGTEAFF
CDR3 DNA: TGTGCCAGCAGTGGGTCCGGGTTGGGCACTGAAGCTTTCTTT
J gene: TRBJ1-1
clone size: few
D gene: -
V gene: TRBV12-3/TRBV12-4

CDR3 protein: CASSYNQETQYF
CDR3 DNA: TGTGCCAGCAGTTATAACCAAGAGACCCAGTACTTC
J gene: TRBJ2-5
clone size: medium-sized
D gene: -
V gene: TRBV6-1

CDR3 protein: CASSSSNSKNIQYF
CDR3 DNA: TGTGCCAGCAGCAGTTCTAATTCCAAAAACATTCAGTACTTC
J gene: TRBJ2-4
clone size: hyperexpanded
D gene: -
V gene: TRBV7-2

CDR3 protein: CASSDLGTGTGEDTQYF
CDR3 DNA: TGCGCCAGCAGTGACTTGGGGACCGGGACAGGGGAAGATACGCAGTATTTT
J gene: TRBJ2-3
clone size: -
D gene: TRBD1
V gene: TRBV10-1

CDR3 protein: CASSEAGRPGNTIYF
CDR3 DNA: TGTGCCAGCAGTGAGGCGGGGAGACCTGGAAACACCATATATTTT
J gene: TRBJ1-3
clone size: -
D gene: -
V gene: TRBV6-1

CDR3 protein: CASSLELAGSQETQYF
CDR3 DNA: TGTGCCAGCAGCTTAGAACTAGCGGGTAGCCAAGAGACCCAGTACTTC
J gene: TRBJ2-5
clone size: few
D gene: TRBD2
V gene: TRBV7-7

CDR3 protein: CASSYGGDNEQYF
CDR3 DNA: TGTGCCAGCAGTTACGGCGGAGACAATGAGCAGTACTTC
J gene: TRBJ2-7
clone size: few
D gene: -
V gene: TRBV6-6

CDR3 protein: CASSPLAGIMRDEQYF
CDR3 DNA: TGTGCCAGCAGCCCACTAGCGGGGATTATGCGAGATGAGCAGTACTTC
J gene: TRBJ2-7
clone size: many
D gene: TRBD2
V gene: TRBV12-3/TRBV12-4

CDR3 protein: CASSNPTGGSTDTQYF
CDR3 DNA: TGTGCCAGCAGTAATCCGACAGGGGGCAGCACAGATACGCAGTATTTT
J gene: TRBJ2-3
clone size: -
D gene: TRBD1
V gene: TRBV6-1

CDR3 protein: CASSYDSSGGAGEQFF
CDR3 DNA: TGTGCCAGCAGTTACGATTCTAGCGGGGGGGCCGGTGAGCAGTTCTTC
J gene: TRBJ2-1
clone size: -
D gene: TRBD2
V gene: TRBV6-6

CDR3 protein: CASSFSGSTYEQYF
CDR3 DNA: TGTGCCAGCAGCTTTAGCGGGAGCACCTACGAGCAGTACTTC
J gene: TRBJ2-7
clone size: medium-sized
D gene: TRBD2
V gene: TRBV7-2

CDR3 protein: CASGQPGADTQYF
CDR3 DNA: TGTGCCAGCGGACAGCCAGGGGCAGATACGCAGTATTTT
J gene: TRBJ2-3
clone size: -
D gene: -
V gene: TRBV6-5

CDR3 protein: CASTLDRANTGELFF
CDR3 DNA: TGTGCCAGCACCCTAGACAGGGCGAACACCGGGGAGCTGTTTTTT
J gene: TRBJ2-2
clone size: -
D gene: TRBD1
V gene: TRBV6-1

CDR3 protein: CASSRRGAAGATGELFF
CDR3 DNA: TGTGCCAGCAGCCGGAGGGGAGCAGCGGGAGCCACCGGGGAGCTGTTTTTT
J gene: TRBJ2-2
clone size: -
D gene: TRBD2
V gene: TRBV6-1

CDR3 protein: CKTPGTEAFF
CDR3 DNA: TGCAAGACCCCGGGTACTGAAGCTTTCTTT
J gene: TRBJ1-1
clone size: few
D gene: -
V gene: TRBV6-9

CDR3 protein: CASSYSGKSGNTIYF
CDR3 DNA: TGTGCCAGCAGTTACTCAGGGAAATCTGGAAACACCATATATTTT
J gene: TRBJ1-3
clone size: few
D gene: -
V gene: TRBV6-5

CDR3 protein: CASSHNPGAGTDTQYF
CDR3 DNA: TGTGCCAGCAGCCACAACCCGGGGGCCGGGACAGATACGCAGTATTTT
J gene: TRBJ2-3
clone size: many
D gene: -
V gene: TRBV4-2

CDR3 protein: CASSFQGWGLAGGNTGELFF
CDR3 DNA: TGTGCCAGCAGTTTTCAGGGGTGGGGACTAGCGGGAGGGAACACCGGGGAGCTGTTTTTT
J gene: TRBJ2-2
clone size: many
D gene: TRBD2
V gene: TRBV27

CDR3 protein: CASSSQMNTEAFF
CDR3 DNA: TGTGCCAGCAGCTCTCAGATGAACACTGAAGCTTTCTTT
J gene: TRBJ1-1
clone size: many
D gene: -
V gene: TRBV7-6

CDR3 protein: CASCYSTTQETQFF
CDR3 DNA: TGTGCCAGCTGTTATTCGACCACCCAAGAGACCCAGTTCTTC
J gene: TRBJ2-1
clone size: -
D gene: -
V gene: TRBV12-3/TRBV12-4

CDR3 protein: CASYTSLSYNEQFF
CDR3 DNA: TGTGCCAGCTACACTAGCCTGTCTTACAATGAGCAGTTCTTC
J gene: TRBJ2-1
clone size: -
D gene: -
V gene: TRBV6-1

CDR3 protein: CASSQSGTGVTEAFF
CDR3 DNA: TGTGCCAGCAGTCAATCCGGGACAGGGGTGACTGAAGCTTTCTTT
J gene: TRBJ1-1
clone size: -
D gene: TRBD1
V gene: TRBV11-2

CDR3 protein: CASSGIAGVPNNEQFF
CDR3 DNA: TGCGCCAGCAGTGGTATAGCGGGAGTCCCCAACAATGAGCAGTTCTTC
J gene: TRBJ2-1
clone size: few
D gene: TRBD2
V gene: TRBV10-2

CDR3 protein: CASRGNRATNEKLFF
CDR3 DNA: TGTGCCAGCAGAGGCAACCGGGCAACTAATGAAAAACTGTTTTTT
J gene: TRBJ1-4
clone size: many
D gene: -
V gene: TRBV6-1

CDR3 protein: CASSLGLGAKNIQYF
CDR3 DNA: TGTGCCAGCAGCTTAGGACTAGGTGCAAAAAACATTCAGTACTTC
J gene: TRBJ2-4
clone size: -
D gene: TRBD2
V gene: TRBV7-3

CDR3 protein: CASSLGNGFQYF
CDR3 DNA: TGTGCCAGCAGCTTAGGAAATGGCTTCCAGTACTTC
J gene: TRBJ2-5
clone size: few
D gene: -
V gene: TRBV11-3

CDR3 protein: CASSSTLNTGELFF
CDR3 DNA: TGTGCCAGCAGCTCGACCCTAAACACCGGGGAGCTGTTTTTT
J gene: TRBJ2-2
clone size: -
D gene: -
V gene: TRBV7-3

CDR3 protein: CASSFSLIRTDTQYF
CDR3 DNA: TGTGCCAGCAGCTTCAGCCTGATCCGCACAGATACGCAGTATTTT
J gene: TRBJ2-3
clone size: many
D gene: -
V gene: TRBV7-2

CDR3 protein: CASSPGTVNTEAFF
CDR3 DNA: TGTGCCAGCAGTCCTGGGACAGTGAACACTGAAGCTTTCTTT
J gene: TRBJ1-1
clone size: few
D gene: TRBD1
V gene: TRBV6-1

CDR3 protein: CASSFLAASSYNEQYF
CDR3 DNA: TGTGCCAGCAGCTTCCTAGCGGCTAGCTCCTACAATGAGCAGTACTTC
J gene: TRBJ2-5
clone size: -
D gene: TRBD2
V gene: TRBV7-2

CDR3 protein: CASAGPRGVWEQYF
CDR3 DNA: TGTGCCAGCGCCGGTCCGCGGGGGGTTTGGGAGCAGTACTTC
J gene: TRBJ2-5
clone size: few
D gene: TRBD2
V gene: TRBV11-2

CDR3 protein: CASTLRPGGDNEQYF
CDR3 DNA: TGTGCCAGCACCCTTAGGCCGGGGGGAGATAACGAGCAGTACTTC
J gene: TRBJ2-7
clone size: -
D gene: TRBD2
V gene: TRBV27